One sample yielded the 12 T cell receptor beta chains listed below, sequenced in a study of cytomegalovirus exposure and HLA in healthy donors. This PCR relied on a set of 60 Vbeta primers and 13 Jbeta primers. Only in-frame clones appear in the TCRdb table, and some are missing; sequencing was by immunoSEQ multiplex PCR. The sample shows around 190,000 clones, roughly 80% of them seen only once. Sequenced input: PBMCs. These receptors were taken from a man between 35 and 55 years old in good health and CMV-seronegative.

CDR3 sequence reads: CASSPRQGTNEKLFF. The CDR3 DNA reads TGTGCCAGCAGCCCACGACAGGGAACTAATGAAAAACTGTTTTTT. The J gene is TRBJ1-4, the V gene TRBV25-1, with 7 bases matching TRBD1. The CDR3 consists of 15 residues. The ends lost 6 bases at V and 1 base at J; junction bases unmatched: 5. Germline V lookup: CDR1 MGHDK, CDR2 SYGVNS.

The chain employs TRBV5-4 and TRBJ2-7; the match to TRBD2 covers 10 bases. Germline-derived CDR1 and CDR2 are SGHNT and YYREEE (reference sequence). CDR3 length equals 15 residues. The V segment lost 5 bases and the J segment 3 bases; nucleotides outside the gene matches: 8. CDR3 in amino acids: CASRLRSGGDYEQYF. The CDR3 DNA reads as TGTGCCAGCAGGCTTCGGAGCGGGGGGGACTACGAGCAGTACTTC.

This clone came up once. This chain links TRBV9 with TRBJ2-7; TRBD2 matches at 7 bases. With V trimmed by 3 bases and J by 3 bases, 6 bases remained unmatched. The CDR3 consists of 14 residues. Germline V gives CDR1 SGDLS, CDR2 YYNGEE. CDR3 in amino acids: CASSEGGLDYEQYF. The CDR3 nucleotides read TGTGCCAGCAGCGAGGGAGGGTTGGACTACGAGCAGTACTTC.

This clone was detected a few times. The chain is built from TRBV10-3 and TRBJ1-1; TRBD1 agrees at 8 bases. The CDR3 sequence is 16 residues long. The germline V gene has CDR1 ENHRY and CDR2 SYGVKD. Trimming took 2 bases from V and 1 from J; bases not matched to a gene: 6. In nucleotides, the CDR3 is TGTGCCATCAGTGAGACAGGGGGGATATCGAACACTGAAGCTTTCTTT. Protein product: CAISETGGISNTEAFF.

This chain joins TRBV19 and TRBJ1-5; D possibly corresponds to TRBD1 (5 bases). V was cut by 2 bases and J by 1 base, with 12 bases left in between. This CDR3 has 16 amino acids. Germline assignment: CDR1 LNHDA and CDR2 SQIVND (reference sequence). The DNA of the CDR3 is TGTGCCAGTAGTATAAAGGCAGGGTTGAGCAATCAGCCCCAGCATTTT. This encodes CASSIKAGLSNQPQHF.

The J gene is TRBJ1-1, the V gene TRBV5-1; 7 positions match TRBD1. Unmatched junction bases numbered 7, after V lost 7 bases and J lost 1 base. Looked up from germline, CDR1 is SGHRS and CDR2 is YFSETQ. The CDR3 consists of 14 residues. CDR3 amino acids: CASSAGGKNTEAFF. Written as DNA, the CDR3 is TGCGCCAGCTCGGCAGGGGGGAAGAACACTGAAGCTTTCTTT.

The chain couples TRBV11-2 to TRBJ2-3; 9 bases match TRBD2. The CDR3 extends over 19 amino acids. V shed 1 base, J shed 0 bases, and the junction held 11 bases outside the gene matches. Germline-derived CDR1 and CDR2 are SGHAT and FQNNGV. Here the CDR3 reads CASSLAPRLAGTSTDTQYF. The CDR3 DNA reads TGTGCCAGCAGCTTAGCCCCAAGGCTAGCGGGGACAAGCACAGATACGCAGTATTTT.

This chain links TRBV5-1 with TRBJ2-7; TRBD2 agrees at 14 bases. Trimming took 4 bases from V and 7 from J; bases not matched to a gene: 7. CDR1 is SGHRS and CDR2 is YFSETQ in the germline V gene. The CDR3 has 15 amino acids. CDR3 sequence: CASSQGLAGVGEQYF. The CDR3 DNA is TGCGCCAGCAGCCAGGGACTAGCGGGGGTTGGGGAGCAGTACTTC.

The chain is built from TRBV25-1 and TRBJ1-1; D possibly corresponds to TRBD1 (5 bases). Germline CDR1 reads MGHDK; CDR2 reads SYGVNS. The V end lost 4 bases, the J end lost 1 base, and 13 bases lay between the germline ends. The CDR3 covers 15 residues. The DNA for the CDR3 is TGTGCCAGCAGTGCCCGGACAAGTCCGAACACTGAAGCTTTCTTT. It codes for CASSARTSPNTEAFF.

This CDR3 reads CASSQDEQGEAFF. The CDR3 region has the DNA TGCGCCAGCAGCCAAGATGAACAGGGGGAAGCTTTCTTT. The genes are TRBV4-1 and TRBJ1-1, with TRBD1 identical over 7 bases. This CDR3 contains 13 residues. The germline CDR1 and CDR2 sequences are MGHRA and YSYEKL. The J segment lost 8 bases and the V segment lost 0 bases, leaving 3 bases of the junction unmatched.

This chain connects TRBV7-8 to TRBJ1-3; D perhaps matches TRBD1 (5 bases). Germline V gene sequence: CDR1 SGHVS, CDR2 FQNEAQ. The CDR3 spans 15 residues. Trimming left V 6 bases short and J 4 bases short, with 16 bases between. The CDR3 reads CASRRTGTPGNTIYF. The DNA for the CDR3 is TGTGCCAGCAGGAGGACCGGGACTCCCGGAAACACCATATATTTT. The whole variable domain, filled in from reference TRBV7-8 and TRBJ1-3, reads GAGVSQSPRYKVAKRGQDVALRCDPISGHVSLFWYQQALGQGPEFLTYFQNEAQLDKSGLPSDRFFAERPEGSVSTLKIQRTQQEDSAVYLCASRRTGTPGNTIYFGEGSWLTVV.

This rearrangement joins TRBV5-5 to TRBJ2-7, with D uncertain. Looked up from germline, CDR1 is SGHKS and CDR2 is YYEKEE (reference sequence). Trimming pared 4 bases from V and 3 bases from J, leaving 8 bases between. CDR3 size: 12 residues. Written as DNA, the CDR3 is TGTGCCAGCAGCGTTGACAACTACGAGCAGTACTTC. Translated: CASSVDNYEQYF.